The sequence of this T cell receptor beta chain was determined in a study of blood T cells in healthy people across ages. Study conclusions and caveats: It was not possible, with unsorted PBMCs, to conclusively compare naive and antigen-experienced cells. Long-lived donors exceeded aged donors in naive CD4+ cells and diversity.

This CDR3 is 14 amino acids long. The ends were cut back, 5 bases at V and 7 bases at J, with 14 bases in the middle. This clonotype was found a few times. Antigen: not known. Isolated PBMCs totaled at least 7 million in each sample. A second PCR of about 6 to 12 cycles used a sample-barcoded 5' primer and a J-beta primer mix. Every sample gave at least 2.5 million paired-end reads containing CDR3. TCRdb ran MiXCR on the 5' RACE reads and lists one entry per CDR3 protein. This sample has about 1,600,000 distinct CDR3 sequences, with 42% found just once. This receptor was obtained from a woman aged 18 to 35 in good health. The J gene is TRBJ1-4, the V gene TRBV12-3 or TRBV12-4; weak D call: TRBD1 (5 bases). The sample comprised blood. This CDR3 reads CASSLQGIGEKLFF. For the CDR3, the DNA is TGTGCCAGCAGTCTCCAGGGTATTGGTGAAAAACTGTTTTTT.